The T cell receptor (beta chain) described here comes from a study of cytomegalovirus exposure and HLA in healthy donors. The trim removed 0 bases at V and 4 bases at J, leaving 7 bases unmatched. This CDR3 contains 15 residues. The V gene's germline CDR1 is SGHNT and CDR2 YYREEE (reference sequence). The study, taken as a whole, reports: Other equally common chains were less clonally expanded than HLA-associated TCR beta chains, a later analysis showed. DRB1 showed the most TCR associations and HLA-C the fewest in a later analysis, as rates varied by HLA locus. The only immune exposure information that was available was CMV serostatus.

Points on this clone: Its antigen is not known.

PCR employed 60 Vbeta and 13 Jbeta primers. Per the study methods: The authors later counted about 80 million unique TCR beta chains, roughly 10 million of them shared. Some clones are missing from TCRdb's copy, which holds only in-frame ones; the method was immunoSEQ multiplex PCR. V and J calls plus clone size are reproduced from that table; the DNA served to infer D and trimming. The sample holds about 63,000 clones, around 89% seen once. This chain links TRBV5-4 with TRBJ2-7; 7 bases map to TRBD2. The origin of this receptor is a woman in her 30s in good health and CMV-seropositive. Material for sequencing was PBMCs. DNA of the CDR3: TGTGCCAGCAGCTTGGGGAGCGGGAAACAATACGAGCAGTACTTC. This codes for CASSLGSGKQYEQYF.